Listed below are T cell receptor beta chains from one sample, sequenced in a study of T-cell memory formation after mild COVID-19. TCRdb re-derived calls from the 5' RACE reads in MiXCR, one entry per CDR3 protein. This sample has roughly 400,000 distinct CDR3 sequences; approximately 18% occur once, and the top ten carry 20% to 25%. Sequenced sample: PBMCs or a T cell subset sorted from them (not recorded which). These receptor sequences come from a man between 18 and 35 years old who had mild COVID-19 (a few samples of this study predate the infection). Cell type and time point are not known. Both conserved end residues are part of each CDR3. A D gene is named only where the DNA matches it firmly. The listing skips clone size in some rows; elsewhere it reads once, few, many or a size class.

clone size	V gene	D gene	J gene	CDR3 protein	CDR3 DNA
NA	TRBV27	NA	TRBJ1-5	CASGWQPLHQPQHF	TGTGCCAGCGGTTGGCAGCCCCTACATCAGCCCCAGCATTTT
NA	TRBV11-2	NA	TRBJ2-5	CASSLGPELQETQYF	TGTGCCAGCAGCTTAGGTCCGGAGCTCCAAGAGACCCAGTACTTC
NA	TRBV19	NA	TRBJ1-2	CASSAPPRDYGYTF	TGTGCCAGTAGTGCCCCTCCCCGGGACTATGGCTACACCTTC
NA	TRBV3-2	NA	TRBJ2-5	CASSQFRTRPRKETQYF	TGTGCCAGCAGCCAATTTCGGACAAGGCCGAGGAAAGAGACCCAGTACTTC
many	TRBV12-3/TRBV12-4	NA	TRBJ2-7	CASSLGYEQYF	TGTGCCAGCAGCTTAGGCTACGAGCAGTACTTC
few	TRBV5-1	NA	TRBJ1-4	CASSLEGQEHEKLFF	TGCGCCAGCAGCTTGGAGGGCCAGGAGCATGAAAAACTGTTTTTT
NA	TRBV3-1	NA	TRBJ1-1	CASSQDVSSTEAFF	TGTGCCAGCAGCCAAGATGTGTCATCTACTGAAGCTTTCTTT
NA	TRBV6-5	NA	TRBJ2-1	CASSPAAGNNEQFF	TGTGCCAGCAGCCCCGCCGCAGGGAACAATGAGCAGTTCTTC
many	TRBV6-5	NA	TRBJ1-5	CASSYGVNQPQHF	TGTGCCAGCAGTTACGGAGTCAATCAGCCCCAGCATTTT
many	TRBV6-5	TRBD1	TRBJ1-6	CASRRTGGSYNSPLHF	TGTGCCAGCAGACGGACAGGGGGATCCTATAATTCACCCCTCCACTTT
NA	TRBV20-1	NA	TRBJ1-2	CSAPEGPLGYTF	TGCAGTGCCCCCGAGGGCCCCCTCGGCTACACCTTC
NA	TRBV12-3/TRBV12-4	NA	TRBJ1-2	CASSLKVVYGYTF	TGTGCCAGCAGTTTAAAGGTTGTCTATGGCTACACCTTC
few	TRBV12-3/TRBV12-4	NA	TRBJ2-3	CASSTMIGDTQYF	TGTGCCAGCAGTACTATGATAGGAGATACGCAGTATTTT
few	TRBV15	NA	TRBJ2-1	CATRKRGQGSYNEQFF	TGTGCCACCAGGAAGAGGGGCCAAGGCTCCTACAATGAGCAGTTCTTC
many	TRBV5-6	NA	TRBJ1-2	CASSSLGYGYTF	TGTGCCAGCAGCTCCCTGGGGTACGGCTACACCTTC
few	TRBV6-5	TRBD2	TRBJ2-3	CASSTRGGSTDTQYF	TGTGCCAGCAGTACCCGGGGGGGCAGCACAGATACGCAGTATTTT
many	TRBV20-1	TRBD1	TRBJ2-1	CSARVVTGVFYEQFF	TGCAGTGCTAGAGTCGTGACAGGGGTGTTCTATGAGCAGTTCTTC
NA	TRBV27	NA	TRBJ2-7	CASSFRGPTREQYF	TGTGCCAGCAGTTTTCGAGGGCCGACCAGAGAGCAGTACTTC
NA	TRBV11-2	NA	TRBJ2-5	CASLGSQETQYF	TGTGCCAGCCTCGGCAGCCAAGAGACCCAGTACTTC
few	TRBV20-1	NA	TRBJ2-7	CSARDGSSYEQYF	TGCAGTGCCAGGGACGGGAGCTCCTACGAGCAGTACTTC
few	TRBV13	NA	TRBJ2-2	CASSHWGLTGELFF	TGTGCCAGCAGCCACTGGGGACTGACCGGGGAGCTGTTTTTT
NA	TRBV5-1	TRBD2	TRBJ2-3	CASSRGLAGTSTDTQYF	TGCGCCAGCAGTCGGGGACTAGCGGGGACTAGCACAGATACGCAGTATTTT
NA	TRBV6-5	TRBD1	TRBJ1-5	CASSRTGNSNQPQHF	TGTGCCAGCAGTAGGACAGGGAATAGCAATCAGCCCCAGCATTTT
NA	TRBV5-1	NA	TRBJ2-2	CASSDSGNTGELFF	TGCGCCAGCAGCGATAGCGGAAACACCGGGGAGCTGTTTTTT
NA	TRBV7-9	NA	TRBJ1-6	CASSLEGGIAGSPLHF	TGTGCCAGCAGCTTAGAGGGGGGAATCGCTGGTTCACCCCTCCACTTT
few	TRBV5-1	NA	TRBJ1-4	CASSLTQYNEKLFF	TGCGCCAGCAGCCTTACACAGTATAATGAAAAACTGTTTTTT
NA	TRBV5-1	NA	TRBJ2-2	CASSLAGQNTGELFF	TGCGCCAGCAGCTTGGCTGGGCAAAACACCGGGGAGCTGTTTTTT
NA	TRBV6-5	NA	TRBJ1-1	CASSYDETENTEAFF	TGTGCCAGCAGTTACGACGAGACAGAGAACACTGAAGCTTTCTTT
NA	TRBV7-2	NA	TRBJ2-2	CASTQAGFGELFF	TGTGCCAGCACACAGGCGGGGTTCGGGGAGCTGTTTTTT